The present T cell receptor beta chain was sequenced within a study of cytotoxic CD8 clonotypes in ibrutinib-treated CLL. In the study overall: Partial responses numbered some 25 and complete responses 2; after a median about 6 years, about 15 stayed remitted and about 12 progressed.

The method was immunoSEQ multiplex PCR; TCRdb's version includes in-frame clones alone and lacks a portion of them. The table records a few hundred thousand clones, just under 80% of them present only once. Only a few counts were recorded for this clone. This CDR3 spans 13 amino acids. Germline assignment: CDR1 MNHEY and CDR2 SMNVEV (reference sequence). Trimming cost V 4 bases and J 7 bases; bases outside gene matches: 3. The TCR sequence derives from a human donor with chronic lymphocytic leukemia. Sample: PBMCs, taken before ibrutinib treatment. The rearrangement links TRBV27 to TRBJ2-4, with 8 bases identical to TRBD1. The DNA for the CDR3 is TGTGCCAGCAGTTCCAGGACAGGGAACATTCAGTACTTC. Translated: CASSSRTGNIQYF.